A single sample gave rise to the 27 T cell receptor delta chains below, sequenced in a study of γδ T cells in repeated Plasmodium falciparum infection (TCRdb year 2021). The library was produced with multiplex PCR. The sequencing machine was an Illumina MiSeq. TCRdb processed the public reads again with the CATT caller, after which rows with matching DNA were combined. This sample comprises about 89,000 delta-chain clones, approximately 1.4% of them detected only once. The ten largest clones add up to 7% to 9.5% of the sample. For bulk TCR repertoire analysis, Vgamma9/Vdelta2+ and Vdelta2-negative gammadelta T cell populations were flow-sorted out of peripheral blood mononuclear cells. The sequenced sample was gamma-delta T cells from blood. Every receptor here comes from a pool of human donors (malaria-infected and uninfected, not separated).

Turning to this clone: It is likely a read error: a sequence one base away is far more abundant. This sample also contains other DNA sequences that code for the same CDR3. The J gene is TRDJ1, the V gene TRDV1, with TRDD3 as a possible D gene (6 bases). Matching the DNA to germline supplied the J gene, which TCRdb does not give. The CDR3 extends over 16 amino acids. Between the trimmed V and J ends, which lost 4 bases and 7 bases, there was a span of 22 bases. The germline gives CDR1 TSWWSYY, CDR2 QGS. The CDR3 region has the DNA TGTGCTCTTGGGGCCAAACCCATCGTACTGGGAGGTAAACTCATCTTT. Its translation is CALGAKPIVLGGKLIF.

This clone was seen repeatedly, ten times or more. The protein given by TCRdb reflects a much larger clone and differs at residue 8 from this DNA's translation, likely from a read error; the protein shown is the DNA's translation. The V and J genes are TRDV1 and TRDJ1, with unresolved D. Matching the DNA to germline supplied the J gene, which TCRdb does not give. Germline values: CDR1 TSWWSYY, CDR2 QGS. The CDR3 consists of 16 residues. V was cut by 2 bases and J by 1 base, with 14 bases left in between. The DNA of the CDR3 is TGTGCTCTTGGGGAAGAGGCGGGTACGTGCACCGATAAACTCATCTTT. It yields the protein CALGEEAGTCTDKLIF.

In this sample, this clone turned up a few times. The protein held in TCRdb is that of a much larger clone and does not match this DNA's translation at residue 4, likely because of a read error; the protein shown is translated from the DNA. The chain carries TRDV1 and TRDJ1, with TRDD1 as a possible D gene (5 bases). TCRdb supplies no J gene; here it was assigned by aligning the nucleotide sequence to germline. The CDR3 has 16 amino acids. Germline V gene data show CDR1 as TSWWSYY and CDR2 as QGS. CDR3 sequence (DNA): TGTGCTCTTGAGGAAATGCCCATCCTGTACACCGATAAACTCATCTTT. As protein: CALEEMPILYTDKLIF.

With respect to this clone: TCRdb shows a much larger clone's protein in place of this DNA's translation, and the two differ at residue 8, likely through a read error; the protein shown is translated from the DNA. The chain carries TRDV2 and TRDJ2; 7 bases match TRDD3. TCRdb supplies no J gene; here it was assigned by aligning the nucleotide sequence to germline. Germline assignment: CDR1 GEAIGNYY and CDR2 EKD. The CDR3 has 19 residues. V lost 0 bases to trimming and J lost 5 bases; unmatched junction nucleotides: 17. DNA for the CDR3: TGTGCCTGTGACACCGACGTCTCAACCCGTACTGGGGAAACAGCACAACTCTTCTTT. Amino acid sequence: CACDTDVSTRTGETAQLFF.

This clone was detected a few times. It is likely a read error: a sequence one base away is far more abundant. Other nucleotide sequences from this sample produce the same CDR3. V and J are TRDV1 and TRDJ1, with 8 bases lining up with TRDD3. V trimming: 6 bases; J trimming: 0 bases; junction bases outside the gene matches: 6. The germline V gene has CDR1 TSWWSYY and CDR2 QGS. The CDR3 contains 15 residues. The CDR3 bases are TGTGCTCTTGGTGAGGTACTGGGGGACACCGATAAACTCATCTTT. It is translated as CALGEVLGDTDKLIF.

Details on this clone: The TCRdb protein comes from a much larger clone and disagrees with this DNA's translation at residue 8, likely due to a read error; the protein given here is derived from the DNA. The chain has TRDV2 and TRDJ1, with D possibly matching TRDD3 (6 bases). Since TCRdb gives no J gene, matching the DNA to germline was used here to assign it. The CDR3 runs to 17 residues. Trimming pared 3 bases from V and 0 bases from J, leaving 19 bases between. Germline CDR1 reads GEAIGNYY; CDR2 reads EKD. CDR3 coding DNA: TGTGCCTGTGACTCCTTGGGGGGCATCCCGTACACCGATAAACTCATCTTT. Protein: CACDSLGGIPYTDKLIF.

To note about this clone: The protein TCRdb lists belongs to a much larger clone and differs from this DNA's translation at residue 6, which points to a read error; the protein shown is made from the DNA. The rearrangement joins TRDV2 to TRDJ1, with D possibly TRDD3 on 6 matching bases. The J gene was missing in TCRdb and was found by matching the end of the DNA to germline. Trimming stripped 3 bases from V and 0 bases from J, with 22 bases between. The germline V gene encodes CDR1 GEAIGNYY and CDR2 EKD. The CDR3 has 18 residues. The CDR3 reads CACDSSGDVTLYTDKLIF. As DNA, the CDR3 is TGTGCCTGTGACTCTTCGGGGGACGTAACTCTGTACACCGATAAACTCATCTTT.

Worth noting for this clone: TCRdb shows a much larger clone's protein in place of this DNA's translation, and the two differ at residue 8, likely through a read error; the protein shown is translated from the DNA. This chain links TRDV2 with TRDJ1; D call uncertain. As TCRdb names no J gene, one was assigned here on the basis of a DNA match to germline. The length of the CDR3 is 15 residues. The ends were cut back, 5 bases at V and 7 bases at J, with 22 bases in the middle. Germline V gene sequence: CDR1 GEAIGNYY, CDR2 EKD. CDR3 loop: CACVRTEPYGPKLIF. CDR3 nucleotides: TGTGCCTGTGTTCGCACAGAGCCGTACGGGCCTAAACTCATCTTT.

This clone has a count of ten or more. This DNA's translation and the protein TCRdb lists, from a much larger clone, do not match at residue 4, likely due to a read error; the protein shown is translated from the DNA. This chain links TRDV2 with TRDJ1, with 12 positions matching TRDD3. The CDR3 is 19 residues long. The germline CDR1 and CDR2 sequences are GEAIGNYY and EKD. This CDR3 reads CACGTRTGGYSTFTDKLIF. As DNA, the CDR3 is TGTGCCTGTGGCACCCGTACTGGGGGATACTCAACCTTCACCGATAAACTCATCTTT.

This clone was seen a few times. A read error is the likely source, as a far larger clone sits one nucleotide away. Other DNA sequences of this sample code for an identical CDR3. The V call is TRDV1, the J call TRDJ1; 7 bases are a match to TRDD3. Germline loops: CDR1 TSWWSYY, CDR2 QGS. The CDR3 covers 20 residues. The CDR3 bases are TGTGCTCTCGGGGAAATCCGGCCTTGGAAGCGGGGGGATCACACCGATAAACTCATCTTT. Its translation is CALGEIRPWKRGDHTDKLIF.

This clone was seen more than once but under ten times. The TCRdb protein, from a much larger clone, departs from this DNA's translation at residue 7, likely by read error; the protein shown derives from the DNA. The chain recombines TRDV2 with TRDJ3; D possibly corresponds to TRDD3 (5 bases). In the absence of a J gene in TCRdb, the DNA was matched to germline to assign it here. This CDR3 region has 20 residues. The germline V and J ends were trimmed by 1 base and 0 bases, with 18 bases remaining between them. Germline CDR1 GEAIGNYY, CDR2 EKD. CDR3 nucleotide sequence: TGTGCCTGTGACACTCTGCGGGGGGCGAGGAGCTCCTGGGACACCCGACAGATGTTTTTC. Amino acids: CACDTLRGARSSWDTRQMFF.

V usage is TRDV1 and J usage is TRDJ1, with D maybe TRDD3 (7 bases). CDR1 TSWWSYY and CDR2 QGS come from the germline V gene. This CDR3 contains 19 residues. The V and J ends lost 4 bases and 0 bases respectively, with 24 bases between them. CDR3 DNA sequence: TGTGCTCTTGGGGTCGCCCTTCCCCCCTGGGGGCCGGACACCGATAAACTCATCTTT. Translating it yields CALGVALPPWGPDTDKLIF.

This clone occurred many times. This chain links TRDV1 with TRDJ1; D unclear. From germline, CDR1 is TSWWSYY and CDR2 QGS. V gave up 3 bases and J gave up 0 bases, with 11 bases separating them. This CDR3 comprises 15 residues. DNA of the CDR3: TGTGCTCTTGGGGACCCTGAGCGATACACCGATAAACTCATCTTT. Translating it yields CALGDPERYTDKLIF.

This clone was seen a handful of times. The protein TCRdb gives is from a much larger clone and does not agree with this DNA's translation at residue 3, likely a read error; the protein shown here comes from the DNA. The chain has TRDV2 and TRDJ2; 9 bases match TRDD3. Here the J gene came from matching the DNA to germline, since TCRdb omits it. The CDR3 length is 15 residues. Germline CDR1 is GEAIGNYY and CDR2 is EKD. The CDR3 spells CARDRGDTVTAQLFF. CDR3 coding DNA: TGTGCCCGTGACAGGGGGGATACTGTGACAGCACAACTCTTCTTT.

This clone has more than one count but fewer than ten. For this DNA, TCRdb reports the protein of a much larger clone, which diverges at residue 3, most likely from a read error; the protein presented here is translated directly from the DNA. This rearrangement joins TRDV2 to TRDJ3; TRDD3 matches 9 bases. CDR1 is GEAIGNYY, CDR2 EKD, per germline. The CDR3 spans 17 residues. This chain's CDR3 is CAGDSTGGSWDTRQMFF. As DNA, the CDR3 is TGTGCCGGTGACTCTACTGGGGGATCCTGGGACACCCGACAGATGTTTTTC.

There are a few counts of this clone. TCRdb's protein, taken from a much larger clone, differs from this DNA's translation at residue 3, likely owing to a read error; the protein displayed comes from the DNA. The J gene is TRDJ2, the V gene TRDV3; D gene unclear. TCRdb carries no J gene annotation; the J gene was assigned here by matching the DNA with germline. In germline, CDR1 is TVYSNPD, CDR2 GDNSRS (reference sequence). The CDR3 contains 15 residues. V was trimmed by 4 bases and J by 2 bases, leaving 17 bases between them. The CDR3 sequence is CASTFPTSLTAQLFF. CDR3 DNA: TGTGCCTCTACATTTCCCACCTCGTTGACAGCACAACTCTTCTTT.

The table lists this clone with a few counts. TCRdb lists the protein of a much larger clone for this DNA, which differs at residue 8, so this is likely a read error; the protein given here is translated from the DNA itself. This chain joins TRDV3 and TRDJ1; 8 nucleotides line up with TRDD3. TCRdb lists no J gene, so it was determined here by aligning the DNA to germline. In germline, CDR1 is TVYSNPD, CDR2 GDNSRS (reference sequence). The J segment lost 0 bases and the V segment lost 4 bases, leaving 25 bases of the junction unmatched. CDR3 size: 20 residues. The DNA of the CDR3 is TGTGCCTCCTTTGGTCCCGATGGTACTGGGGGGGGATTCTACACCGATAAACTCATCTTT. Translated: CASFGPDGTGGGFYTDKLIF.

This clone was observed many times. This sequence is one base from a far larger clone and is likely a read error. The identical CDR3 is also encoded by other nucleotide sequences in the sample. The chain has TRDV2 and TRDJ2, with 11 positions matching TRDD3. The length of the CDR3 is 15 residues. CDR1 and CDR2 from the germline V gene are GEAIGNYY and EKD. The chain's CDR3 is CACDWGIRGTAQLFF. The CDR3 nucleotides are TGTGCCTGTGACTGGGGGATACGCGGGACAGCACAGCTCTTCTTT.

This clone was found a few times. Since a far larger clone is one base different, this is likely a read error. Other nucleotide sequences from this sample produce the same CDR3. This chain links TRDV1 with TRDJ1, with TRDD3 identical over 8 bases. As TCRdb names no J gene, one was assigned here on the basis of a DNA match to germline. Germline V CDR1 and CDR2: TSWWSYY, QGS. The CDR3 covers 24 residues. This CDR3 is CALGDGLLFVLGAVPRLDTDKLIF. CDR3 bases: TGCGCTCTTGGTGATGGCCTTCTCTTTGTACTGGGGGCCGTACCAAGGTTGGACACCGATAAACTCATCTTT.

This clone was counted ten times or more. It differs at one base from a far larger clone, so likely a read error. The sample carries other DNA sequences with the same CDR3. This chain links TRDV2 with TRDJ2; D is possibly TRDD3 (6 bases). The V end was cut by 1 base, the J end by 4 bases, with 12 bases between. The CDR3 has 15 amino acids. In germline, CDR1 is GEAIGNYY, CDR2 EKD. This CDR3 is CACDTGGHPTAQLFF. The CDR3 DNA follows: TGTGCCTGTGACACTGGGGGCCACCCGACAGCACAACTCTTCTTT.

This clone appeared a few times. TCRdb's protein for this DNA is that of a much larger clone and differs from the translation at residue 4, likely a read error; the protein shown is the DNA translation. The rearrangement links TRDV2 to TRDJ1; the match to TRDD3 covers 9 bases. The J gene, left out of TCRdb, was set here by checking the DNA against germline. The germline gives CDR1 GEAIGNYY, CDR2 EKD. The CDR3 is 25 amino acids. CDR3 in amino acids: CACNTVGPSQVLATGGPLSTDKLIF. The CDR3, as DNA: TGTGCCTGTAACACCGTGGGCCCTTCCCAGGTCCTGGCTACTGGGGGACCCCTTTCGACCGATAAACTCATCTTT.

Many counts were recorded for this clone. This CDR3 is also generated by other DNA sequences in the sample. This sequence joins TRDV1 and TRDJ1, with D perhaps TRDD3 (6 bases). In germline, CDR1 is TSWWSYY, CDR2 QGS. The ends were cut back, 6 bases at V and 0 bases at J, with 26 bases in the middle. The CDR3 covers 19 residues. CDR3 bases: TGTGCTCTTGGTTTCCCTACGTGGGACTGGGACCTTTACACCGATAAACTCATCTTT. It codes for CALGFPTWDWDLYTDKLIF.

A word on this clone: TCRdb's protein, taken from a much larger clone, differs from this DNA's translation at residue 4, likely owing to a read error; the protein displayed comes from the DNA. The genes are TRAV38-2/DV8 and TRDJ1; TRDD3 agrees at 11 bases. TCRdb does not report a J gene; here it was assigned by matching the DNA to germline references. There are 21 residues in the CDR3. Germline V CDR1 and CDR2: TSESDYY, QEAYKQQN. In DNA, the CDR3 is TGTGCTTATATGAGCGGCCAGATCCTACCGTACCTAACTGGGGGATACGATAAACTCATCTTT. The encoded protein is CAYMSGQILPYLTGGYDKLIF.

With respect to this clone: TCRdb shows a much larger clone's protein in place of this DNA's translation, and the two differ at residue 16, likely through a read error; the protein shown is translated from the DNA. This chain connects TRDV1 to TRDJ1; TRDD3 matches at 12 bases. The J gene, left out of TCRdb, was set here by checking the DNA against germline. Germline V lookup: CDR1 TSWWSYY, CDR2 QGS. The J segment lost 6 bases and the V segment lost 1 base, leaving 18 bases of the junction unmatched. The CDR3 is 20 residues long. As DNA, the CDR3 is TGTGCTCTTGGGGAACCTTCCGAACCCCTCTCTGGGGGATACGGCAATAAACTCATCTTT. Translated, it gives CALGEPSEPLSGGYGNKLIF.

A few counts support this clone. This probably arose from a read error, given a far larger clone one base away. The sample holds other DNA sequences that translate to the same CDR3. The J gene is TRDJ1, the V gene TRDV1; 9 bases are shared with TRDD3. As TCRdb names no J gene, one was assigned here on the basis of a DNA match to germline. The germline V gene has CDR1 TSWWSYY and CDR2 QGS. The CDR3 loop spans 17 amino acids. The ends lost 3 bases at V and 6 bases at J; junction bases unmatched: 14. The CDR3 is CALGELRAGGLRYKLIF. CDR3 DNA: TGTGCTCTTGGGGAGCTACGCGCTGGGGGATTAAGATATAAACTCATCTTT.

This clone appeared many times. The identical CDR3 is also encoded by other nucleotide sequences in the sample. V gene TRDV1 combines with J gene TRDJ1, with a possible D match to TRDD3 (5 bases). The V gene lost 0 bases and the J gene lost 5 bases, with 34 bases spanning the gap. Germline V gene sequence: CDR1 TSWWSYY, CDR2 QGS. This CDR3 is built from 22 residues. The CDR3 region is CALGELAPGEAYPYWWLDKLIF. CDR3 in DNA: TGTGCTCTTGGGGAACTAGCCCCTGGTGAAGCTTACCCGTACTGGTGGTTGGATAAACTCATCTTT.

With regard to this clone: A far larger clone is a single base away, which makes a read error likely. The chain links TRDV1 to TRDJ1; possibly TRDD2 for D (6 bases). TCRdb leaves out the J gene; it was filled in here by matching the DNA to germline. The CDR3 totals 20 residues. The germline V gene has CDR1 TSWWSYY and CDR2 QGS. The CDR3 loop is CALGEVSSCRLIPLTDKLIF. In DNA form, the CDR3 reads TGTGCTCTCGGGGAAGTTTCTTCCTGTCGTCTGATACCCCTAACCGATAAACTCATCTTT.